Below, one T cell receptor (beta chain) is given with its context. Its antigen remains unidentified. Germline and junction disagree at one end, which may indicate a read error. The data originate from a study of cytomegalovirus exposure and HLA in healthy donors (dated by TCRdb to 2017 to 2019). With regard to the full study: According to an earlier analysis of around 600 of the donors, about 170 million T cells yielded 117 million unique TCR beta sequences and 276 Gb of sequence data. A later genetic analysis used genome-wide SNP genotypes for about 60% of the 666 donors, treating that subset as a discovery cohort. The number of donors typed differed by locus, with roughly 629-640 for A, B, C, DRB1 and DQB1, roughly 520 for DQA1, over 600 for DPA1, and 400 to 490 for DPB1. Both class I and class II loci were covered by HLA typing, at four-digit resolution. An earlier analysis of some 500 of the donors applied high-throughput TCR beta sequencing to assess whether each TCR beta V gene segment acted as functional or pseudogenic. An early release that covered 500 to 800 HLA-typed donors contained approximately 300 gigabases of sequencing data and tens of millions of unique TCR sequences. A later analysis re-examined previously published TCR beta repertoires from several hundred donors and added high-resolution HLA genotyping to investigate patterns of TCR occurrence. Donor age, sex, ethnicity and CMV serostatus were collected together with the repertoire data. The later analysis used no new phenotypic data to find candidate immune exposures, relying instead on TCR beta sequences and their occurrence across donors. Roughly 5 DR-DQ haplotypes were handled as single units for association and clustering, since linkage in the cohort was strong. To predict cytomegalovirus infection status, the study brought together high-throughput TCR immunosequencing, statistical association of individual TCRs with disease status, and machine learning. The study was designed to test whether signatures of past pathogen exposure could be identified by cataloging public T cell receptors. A separate validation cohort of roughly 130 different subjects was used in addition to the roughly 670-subject first cohort. Every repertoire in the discovery cohort had been generated on one and the same sequencing platform. The T cell repertoires of several hundred subjects were profiled by immunosequencing and related to cytomegalovirus serostatus. The genetic ancestry cluster associated with self-reported Caucasian donors included over 65% of the roughly 380 genotyped donors. On average, around 200,000 unique TCR beta nucleotide sequences were sequenced per donor among 300 to 500 genotyped donors of the cohort, with roughly 18% of those sequences being non-productive. The paper's findings and limits, for the study overall: The cohort was sequenced for TCR beta chains only, and without alpha or paired-chain data the features that could be detected were limited. A later analysis found that TCR association rates varied across HLA loci, with DRB1 alleles showing the most associated TCRs and HLA-C alleles the fewest. A further reported finding was that TCR beta sequences accurately predicted the HLA-A and HLA-B alleles for most subjects in the first cohort. Because HLA typing was missing for some donors at each locus, association tests included only the typed subset. Compared with equally common non-associated chains, HLA-associated TCR beta chains in a later analysis were more clonally expanded and had lower generation probabilities. The sequencing pipeline was judged likely to have produced a cluster of highly shared sequence variants as a technical artifact. In a later analysis, 16,951 TCR beta sequences were associated with specific HLA alleles at a false discovery rate of 0.05. While some public TCRs were present in many individuals, most TCR sequences turned up only very rarely across donors. In vitro tests confirmed that three of the cytomegalovirus-associated TCR beta chains recognize cytomegalovirus antigens. Assigning TCR associations to individual alleles was difficult when HLA alleles, especially DR and DQ, strongly co-occurred. Presence/absence analyses assumed roughly uniform sequencing depth across donors, an assumption that may not hold. The classifier was reported to diagnose cytomegalovirus status with high specificity and sensitivity in both the original cohort and the validation cohort. Because counts were too low, roughly 17 rarely observed V segments, including chromosome 9 orphons, were left out of the earlier analysis of 587 of the donors. A later genetic analysis reported fewer N-insertions in productive TCRs among donors in an Asian-associated ancestry cluster than the roughly 650-donor mean. It was suggested by the authors that the approach could potentially be generalized to other disease states and immunological phenotypes. Most CMV-associated TCR beta chains appeared to be HLA-restricted in a later analysis, and the HLA associations seemed to be driven largely by CMV exposure. A later genetic analysis associated a missense DCLRE1C variant with V-gene and J-gene trimming of TCR beta chains, and an independent cohort replicated the association. Several of the top co-occurrence clusters appeared to be linked to parvovirus B19, influenza, CMV and Epstein-Barr virus, according to a later analysis. In the study, some 180 TCR beta chains were listed as associated with cytomegalovirus. Linkage disequilibrium might explain the correlated functional status among segregating V segments, but an unknown experimental factor could not be excluded. CMV serostatus was the only immune exposure information available for the cohort. An earlier analysis of several hundred of the donors showed that most TCR beta V segments appeared in productive rearrangements either about 87% or about 30% of the time, which broadly matched IMGT annotations.

The library was generated by the immunoSEQ multiplex PCR assay. For the multiplex PCR, a mixture combining 60 forward primers for TCR Vbeta segments and 13 reverse primers for TCR Jbeta segments was used. The CDR3 region of rearranged TCR beta genes was amplified from genomic DNA by a multiplex PCR assay. The Illumina HiSeq System was used to sequence the amplified TCR beta libraries as 87-base-pair reads. The original pipeline was this. A later analysis counted tens of millions of unique TCR beta chains across the 650 to 800 repertoires, and around 12 million of these chains were shared by at least two donors. Raw reads were error-corrected and collapsed into unique sequences by a nearest-neighbor algorithm in which closely related sequences were merged to remove PCR and sequencing errors. To assign V, D and J gene segments, CDR3 sequences were aligned to IMGT reference sequences. For a sequence to be retained, a match of at least six nucleotides was required to both a V gene segment and a J gene segment. A rearrangement counted as productive if the CDR3 had no stop codons and remained in frame with V and J, and every other rearrangement counted as non-productive. CDR3 was defined by IMGT convention, running from the second conserved V-encoded cysteine to the conserved J-encoded phenylalanine. The earlier analysis of approximately 500 of the donors excluded sequences that lacked an unambiguous match to a single V gene segment. In an earlier analysis of 587 of the donors, V segments were called functional above 56.7% productive rearrangements and were called segregating when the between-donor standard deviation exceeded 5%. A statistical classification framework was built to diagnose cytomegalovirus status from the catalog of TCR beta chain sequences. In a later analysis, V and J genes were assigned by comparing TCR nucleotide sequences against IMGT/GENE-DB human TR gene sequences. Using the TCRdist pipeline, a later analysis assigned CDR3 sequences along with most-parsimonious VDJ recombination scenarios. A later analysis defined each TCR beta chain by its CDR3 amino acid sequence plus V-gene family, and excluded reads lacking a unique V-gene family. As a way to deal with suspected cross-contamination and a sequencing artifact, a later analysis dropped approximately 590 nucleotide sequences that were highly shared and had low generation probability. For each public chain, a later analysis derived a clonal expansion index from normalized ranks of inferred template counts within each repertoire. In a later analysis, generation probabilities were computed with a VDJ recombination model fitted to out-of-frame rearrangements, and the resulting probabilities were checked against IGoR. In a later analysis, TCR-TCR, TCR-HLA and TCR-CMV co-occurrence was scored with hypergeometric tests, and a repertoire-size bias correction was applied to TCR pairs. To estimate false discovery rates, a later analysis permuted the HLA or CMV assignments 20 times. A later analysis grouped co-occurring TCRs with DBSCAN, adding TCRdist sequence similarity when clustering within HLA-allele-positive subsets. Repertoires with fewer than 30,000 or more than 120,000 public chains were left out of co-occurrence clustering, as were roughly five repertoires with anomalous nucleotide sharing. Sourced from immuneACCESS, this table was stored by TCRdb with only in-frame sequences that have V and J called. A share of the clones is absent; for the studies checked, an unresolved V gene accounts for under half, and the remainder has no known explanation. V and J calls and clone size come straight from that table; D and trimming were deduced from the DNA. The sample table shows roughly 220,000 clones, and about 81% are seen once. Jointly, the top ten make up about 2.6% of the sample.

The cohort consisted of 670 or so healthy bone marrow donors. All cohort members were sampled while nominally healthy, although unrecorded immune exposures were likely present. The donor was CMV seronegative and belonged to the group of approximately 320 seronegative cohort members. Each donor provided a peripheral blood sample, and peripheral blood mononuclear cells were used for TCR beta sequencing. The Qiagen DNeasy Blood Extraction Kit was used to extract genomic DNA from the blood cell samples. What was sequenced was PBMCs. The receptor comes from a middle-aged woman in good health and CMV-seronegative.

The DNA is TGTTCCAGCAGCTTGGACTTTTCAGGCACTGAAGCTTTCTTT. Its protein reads: CSSSLDFSGTEAFF. The rearranged segments are TRBV7-9 and TRBJ1-1, with no confident D gene call. Taken from cysteine to phenylalanine, the CDR3 has 14 residues. Just CDR3 DNA is preserved here, 42 bases in frame from base 1. CDR1 SEHNR and CDR2 FQNEAQ are derived from the germline V gene (reference sequence). The entire variable domain, with the stretches around the CDR3 drawn from the reference TRBV7-9 and TRBJ1-1 proteins, is DTGVSQNPRHKITKRGQNVTFRCDPISEHNRLYWYRQTLGQGPEFLTYFQNEAQLEKSRLLSDRFSAERPKGSFSTLEIQRTEQGDSAMYLCSSSLDFSGTEAFFGQGTRLTVV.